Listed below are T cell receptor beta chains from one sample, sequenced in a study of esophageal squamous cell carcinoma under preoperative chemotherapy. TCRdb re-analysed the PCR reads in MiXCR, keeping a single row per CDR3 protein. The sample lists approximately 15,000 distinct CDR3 sequences; roughly 60% were seen once. Sampling was conducted from a patient given preoperative chemotherapy. These receptors were collected from a human donor with esophageal squamous cell carcinoma. The donor label of this sample is uncertain. Both conserved end residues are part of each CDR3. Each record gives: D gene, J gene, clone size, V gene, CDR3 DNA, CDR3 protein. D genes are given only for firm matches. The listing skips clone size in some rows; elsewhere it reads once, few, many or a size class.

TRBD2 | TRBJ2-7 | few | TRBV10-1 | TGCGCCAGTGCCCCCCTAGCGGGGACCCTCTACGAGCAGTACTTC | CASAPLAGTLYEQYF
TRBD1 | TRBJ2-7 | many | TRBV10-1 | TGCGCCAGCAGTGATCCCGGGACAGGGTTGGGGGAGCAGTACTTC | CASSDPGTGLGEQYF
. | TRBJ2-1 | . | TRBV6-5 | TGTGCCAGCAGTTCCAACGGGGAGGCATGGTTCTTC | CASSSNGEAWFF
TRBD2 | TRBJ2-1 | few | TRBV9 | TGTGCCAGCAGCGACCCCCCCGGGACTAGCGGGAGTGATGAGCAGTTCTTC | CASSDPPGTSGSDEQFF
. | TRBJ2-1 | . | TRBV3-1 | TGTGCCAGCAGCTTAGGGGGCAATGAGCAGTTCTTC | CASSLGGNEQFF
. | TRBJ2-3 | few | TRBV12-3/TRBV12-4 | TGTGCCAGGAGGGGTCAGAACACCGGGGAGCAGTATTTT | CARRGQNTGEQYF
. | TRBJ2-5 | . | TRBV7-6 | TGTGCCAGCAGCCTGCAAGAGACCCAGTACTTC | CASSLQETQYF
. | TRBJ2-5 | once | TRBV6-1 | TGTGCCAGCAGTCTCTACAGGGATGCATGGGAGACCCAGTACTTC | CASSLYRDAWETQYF
TRBD2 | TRBJ2-2 | . | TRBV12-3/TRBV12-4 | TGTGCCAGCAGATTAGCGGGAGGGGGCACCGGGGAGCTGTTTTTT | CASRLAGGGTGELFF
. | TRBJ2-3 | few | TRBV11-2 | TGTGCCAGCAGCTTCCGGGGGGCGTTTGTGACAGATACGCAGTATTTT | CASSFRGAFVTDTQYF
. | TRBJ2-5 | many | TRBV11-3 | TGTGCCAGCAGCGGCAGGGGGCGGGAGGAGACCCAGTACTTC | CASSGRGREETQYF
. | TRBJ2-6 | . | TRBV11-3 | TGTGCCAGCAGCTTCCCGACCCTGGGGGTCGGGGCCAACGTCCTGACTTTC | CASSFPTLGVGANVLTF
TRBD2 | TRBJ2-5 | medium-sized | TRBV6-6 | TGTGCCAGCAACCAAGCGGGACGGGAGACCCAGTACTTC | CASNQAGRETQYF
TRBD2 | TRBJ2-3 | . | TRBV7-6 | TGTGCCAGCAGCTCCACGGGGGGACCACGGGATACGCAGTATTTT | CASSSTGGPRDTQYF
. | TRBJ1-2 | few | TRBV5-1 | TGCGCCAGCAGCTTGGACAGTGAGCCCACTGGCTACACCTTC | CASSLDSEPTGYTF
TRBD1 | TRBJ2-6 | many | TRBV6-1 | TGTGCCAGCAGTGGCGGAGGGGACAGGGCTAACTCTGGGGCCAACGTCCTGACTTTC | CASSGGGDRANSGANVLTF
. | TRBJ1-1 | . | TRBV7-8 | TGTGCCAGCATCAGGACAGAGAGCACTGAAGCTTTCTTT | CASIRTESTEAFF
. | TRBJ2-3 | many | TRBV11-1 | TGTGCCAGCAGCTTAGGGGCTAGCGACACAGATACGCAGTATTTT | CASSLGASDTDTQYF
. | TRBJ2-3 | . | TRBV7-2 | TGTGCCAGCAGCGCGCGAGGGGGGGGGAGCACAGAGACGCAGTATTTT | CASSARGGGSTETQYF
. | TRBJ2-5 | medium-sized | TRBV7-6 | TGTGCCAGCAGCTTATCCGGGACTTTCCAAGAGACCCAGTACTTC | CASSLSGTFQETQYF
. | TRBJ2-3 | . | TRBV6-5 | TGTGCCAGCAGTTATAGCGGTTACACAGATACGCAGTATTTT | CASSYSGYTDTQYF
TRBD2 | TRBJ2-5 | few | TRBV6-1 | TGTGCCAGCAGTGGAGGCGGGAGGGCTTATGAGCAGTACTTC | CASSGGGRAYEQYF
. | TRBJ2-4 | . | TRBV6-1 | TGTGCCAGCAGACCCCTGGCGGGGAGTGGCACAGATACGCAGTATTTC | CASRPLAGSGTDTQYF
TRBD2 | TRBJ2-5 | . | TRBV6-1 | TGTGCCTGCAGGGGCAACGGGGGGGACGACGAAGAGACCCAGTACTTC | CACRGNGGDDEETQYF